Presented here are 3 T cell receptor beta chains from one specimen sequenced in a study of OX40 agonist ivuxolimab in advanced cancers. The method was immunoSEQ multiplex PCR; TCRdb's version includes in-frame clones alone and lacks a portion of them. There are about 120,000 clones in the sample; roughly 89% occur only once, and 0.27% lies in the top ten. Sequenced here: CD4+ or CD8+ T cells sorted from blood, sampled in a trial of the OX40 agonist ivuxolimab. These receptors came from an adult with an advanced solid tumor such as melanoma, head and neck, liver or kidney cancer.

This chain joins TRBV6-1 and TRBJ1-6; D remains ambiguous. The CDR3 covers 13 residues. V lost 4 bases and J lost 8, with 9 bases in between. Looked up from germline, CDR1 is MNHNS and CDR2 is SASEGT. The CDR3 protein is CASSVEGDSPLHF. CDR3 sequence (DNA): TGTGCCAGCAGTGTTGAAGGCGATTCACCCCTCCACTTT.

The chain recombines TRBV27 with TRBJ1-6, with 11 nucleotides matching TRBD1. Trimming at V came to 7 bases and at J to 10 bases, leaving 9 bases not matched to a gene. Germline CDR1 MNHEY, CDR2 SMNVEV (reference sequence). The CDR3 sequence is 15 residues long. Here the CDR3 DNA reads TGTGCCAGCACTCCCACCGGGACAGGGGGATCACCCCTCCACTTT. Its protein product is CASTPTGTGGSPLHF.

This clone was detected only a few times. The chain has TRBV30 and TRBJ1-1; D not certain. The V and J ends lost 2 bases and 7 bases respectively, with 8 bases between them. CDR1 is GTSNPN and CDR2 is SVGIG in the germline V gene (reference sequence). This CDR3 is 11 amino acids long. CDR3 region: CAWSSRYEAFF. The DNA for the CDR3 is TGTGCCTGGAGTTCCCGATATGAAGCTTTCTTT. The complete variable domain, with remaining parts taken from reference TRBV30 and TRBJ1-1, reads SQTIHQWPATLVQPVGSPLSLECTVEGTSNPNLYWYRQAAGRGLQLLFYSVGIGQISSEVPQNLSASRPQDRQFILSSKKLLLSDSGFYLCAWSSRYEAFFGQGTRLTVV.